The rows below give T cell receptor beta chains drawn from one sample of a study of response to subunit inactivated influenza vaccine. Each CDR3 protein is one row after TCRdb ran MiXCR on the RT-PCR reads. The sample has just under 550,000 distinct CDR3 sequences, approximately 20% seen once. In addition, the sample was reused for a study of T cells expressing NK-cell markers.

Material: CD4+ T cells sorted from PBMCs, obtained approximately 12 days after vaccination. The receptors here all came from a man between 50 and 59 years old who received an inactivated influenza vaccine. Both conserved end residues are part of each CDR3. The order of the fields is CDR3 protein, CDR3 DNA, clone size, V gene, D gene, CDR3 length, J gene. D genes are given only for firm matches. Clone size appears in some rows only: once, few, many, or a class for an expanded clone.

CDR3 protein: CASSQNLNRATGELFF
CDR3 DNA: TGCGCCAGCAGCCAGAACTTGAATAGGGCGACCGGGGAGCTGTTTTTT
clone size: -
V gene: TRBV4-3
D gene: -
CDR3 length: 16
J gene: TRBJ2-2

CDR3 protein: CASRSDRGGYQPQHF
CDR3 DNA: TGTGCCAGCAGGTCCGACAGGGGAGGGTATCAGCCCCAGCATTTT
clone size: few
V gene: TRBV12-3/TRBV12-4
D gene: TRBD1
CDR3 length: 15
J gene: TRBJ1-5

CDR3 protein: CASSLESASGGAELFF
CDR3 DNA: TGTGCCAGCAGCTTAGAGTCTGCTAGCGGGGGGGCGGAGCTGTTTTTT
clone size: -
V gene: TRBV11-2
D gene: TRBD2
CDR3 length: 16
J gene: TRBJ2-2

CDR3 protein: CSAGQGSTEAFF
CDR3 DNA: TGCAGTGCAGGACAGGGAAGTACTGAAGCTTTCTTT
clone size: few
V gene: TRBV20-1
D gene: TRBD1
CDR3 length: 12
J gene: TRBJ1-1

CDR3 protein: CASGRTGSSGANVLTF
CDR3 DNA: TGTGCCAGTGGTAGGACAGGGAGCTCTGGGGCCAACGTCCTGACTTTC
clone size: few
V gene: TRBV19
D gene: TRBD1
CDR3 length: 16
J gene: TRBJ2-6

CDR3 protein: CASSRTPHSGANVLTF
CDR3 DNA: TGTGCCAGCAGTAGGACCCCGCACTCTGGGGCCAACGTCCTGACTTTC
clone size: few
V gene: TRBV6-1
D gene: -
CDR3 length: 16
J gene: TRBJ2-6

CDR3 protein: CASSQTDDKFGRNEQFF
CDR3 DNA: TGTGCCAGCAGCCAGACCGACGACAAATTTGGGCGTAATGAGCAGTTCTTC
clone size: few
V gene: TRBV4-2
D gene: -
CDR3 length: 17
J gene: TRBJ2-1

CDR3 protein: CASSLERGVGETQYF
CDR3 DNA: TGCGCCAGCAGCTTGGAACGGGGGGTCGGAGAGACCCAGTACTTC
clone size: few
V gene: TRBV5-1
D gene: TRBD2
CDR3 length: 15
J gene: TRBJ2-5

CDR3 protein: CASSYGGGDTEAFF
CDR3 DNA: TGTGCCAGCAGTTACGGCGGGGGGGACACTGAAGCTTTCTTT
clone size: -
V gene: TRBV6-2/TRBV6-3
D gene: -
CDR3 length: 14
J gene: TRBJ1-1

CDR3 protein: CASSQDLGVQLETQYF
CDR3 DNA: TGTGCCAGCAGCCAAGATCTGGGGGTCCAGCTGGAGACCCAGTACTTC
clone size: few
V gene: TRBV4-2
D gene: -
CDR3 length: 16
J gene: TRBJ2-5

CDR3 protein: CASSQDGGPNEKLFF
CDR3 DNA: TGCGCCAGCAGCCAAGATGGGGGGCCTAATGAAAAACTGTTTTTT
clone size: few
V gene: TRBV4-3
D gene: -
CDR3 length: 15
J gene: TRBJ1-4

CDR3 protein: CASRMMQGTEAFF
CDR3 DNA: TGTGCCAGCAGAATGATGCAGGGCACTGAAGCTTTCTTT
clone size: -
V gene: TRBV12-3/TRBV12-4
D gene: -
CDR3 length: 13
J gene: TRBJ1-1

CDR3 protein: CATPPSGNPDTQYF
CDR3 DNA: TGTGCCACCCCCCCTAGCGGGAACCCAGATACGCAGTATTTT
clone size: -
V gene: TRBV24-1
D gene: TRBD2
CDR3 length: 14
J gene: TRBJ2-3

CDR3 protein: CASSGFSVLGGYTF
CDR3 DNA: TGTGCCAGCAGTGGGTTTTCCGTCCTAGGTGGCTACACCTTC
clone size: -
V gene: TRBV25-1
D gene: -
CDR3 length: 14
J gene: TRBJ1-2

CDR3 protein: CASSLDSQGNIQYF
CDR3 DNA: TGTGCCAGCAGCTTAGACAGTCAGGGAAACATTCAGTACTTC
clone size: -
V gene: TRBV11-2
D gene: -
CDR3 length: 14
J gene: TRBJ2-4

CDR3 protein: CATSRDLAREQYF
CDR3 DNA: TGTGCCACCAGCAGAGATTTGGCCCGCGAGCAGTACTTC
clone size: -
V gene: TRBV15
D gene: -
CDR3 length: 13
J gene: TRBJ2-7

CDR3 protein: CATSDNGRGNEQFF
CDR3 DNA: TGTGCCACCAGTGACAACGGACGGGGCAATGAGCAGTTCTTC
clone size: few
V gene: TRBV24-1
D gene: -
CDR3 length: 14
J gene: TRBJ2-1

CDR3 protein: CASSLLRQGAGQPQHF
CDR3 DNA: TGTGCCAGCAGCTTACTCAGACAGGGGGCTGGTCAGCCCCAGCATTTT
clone size: -
V gene: TRBV7-8
D gene: TRBD1
CDR3 length: 16
J gene: TRBJ1-5

CDR3 protein: CCANQPAGGTDTQYF
CDR3 DNA: TGCTGTGCTAACCAGCCTGCGGGAGGGACAGATACGCAGTATTTT
clone size: -
V gene: TRBV20-1
D gene: TRBD2
CDR3 length: 15
J gene: TRBJ2-3

CDR3 protein: CSARDRQVYNEQFF
CDR3 DNA: TGCAGTGCTAGAGATCGGCAGGTCTACAATGAGCAGTTCTTC
clone size: many
V gene: TRBV20-1
D gene: -
CDR3 length: 14
J gene: TRBJ2-1

CDR3 protein: CASSRSRGTEAFF
CDR3 DNA: TGTGCCAGCAGCCGATCACGGGGCACTGAAGCTTTCTTT
clone size: -
V gene: TRBV6-1
D gene: -
CDR3 length: 13
J gene: TRBJ1-1

CDR3 protein: CASSQGYQGGGYTF
CDR3 DNA: TGCGCCAGCAGCCAAGGGTACCAGGGAGGTGGCTACACCTTC
clone size: -
V gene: TRBV4-3
D gene: -
CDR3 length: 14
J gene: TRBJ1-2

CDR3 protein: CSARDLYRDAEKLFF
CDR3 DNA: TGCAGTGCTAGAGATCTATACAGGGACGCGGAAAAACTGTTTTTT
clone size: -
V gene: TRBV20-1
D gene: -
CDR3 length: 15
J gene: TRBJ1-4

CDR3 protein: CSVSPGGGQETQYF
CDR3 DNA: TGCAGCGTTTCCCCGGGCGGGGGACAAGAGACCCAGTACTTC
clone size: many
V gene: TRBV29-1
D gene: TRBD2
CDR3 length: 14
J gene: TRBJ2-5

CDR3 protein: CSAKALQETQYF
CDR3 DNA: TGCAGTGCCAAGGCCCTACAAGAGACCCAGTACTTC
clone size: few
V gene: TRBV20-1
D gene: -
CDR3 length: 12
J gene: TRBJ2-5

CDR3 protein: CASSPPKGSTNQPQHF
CDR3 DNA: TGTGCCAGCTCACCACCGAAGGGAAGCACCAATCAGCCCCAGCATTTT
clone size: -
V gene: TRBV18
D gene: -
CDR3 length: 16
J gene: TRBJ1-5

CDR3 protein: CASSPGGTNNYEQYF
CDR3 DNA: TGTGCCAGCAGCCCGGGCGGGACTAATAACTACGAGCAGTACTTC
clone size: -
V gene: TRBV7-9
D gene: TRBD2
CDR3 length: 15
J gene: TRBJ2-7

CDR3 protein: CASSLVGLTRGTGELFF
CDR3 DNA: TGTGCCAGCAGCTTAGTTGGTCTAACACGGGGCACCGGGGAGCTGTTTTTT
clone size: few
V gene: TRBV7-9
D gene: -
CDR3 length: 17
J gene: TRBJ2-2

CDR3 protein: CASSPNPAPDTQYF
CDR3 DNA: TGTGCCAGCAGCCCCAACCCGGCCCCAGATACGCAGTATTTT
clone size: few
V gene: TRBV7-2
D gene: -
CDR3 length: 14
J gene: TRBJ2-3

CDR3 protein: CASSGGLAGVEQYF
CDR3 DNA: TGTGCCAGCAGCGGTGGACTAGCGGGAGTCGAGCAGTACTTC
clone size: -
V gene: TRBV5-6
D gene: TRBD2
CDR3 length: 14
J gene: TRBJ2-7

CDR3 protein: CASRPGPGGSQETQYF
CDR3 DNA: TGTGCCAGCCGTCCCGGCCCGGGCGGGAGCCAGGAGACCCAGTACTTC
clone size: -
V gene: TRBV7-2
D gene: TRBD2
CDR3 length: 16
J gene: TRBJ2-5

CDR3 protein: CASSVTSGFYEQYF
CDR3 DNA: TGTGCCAGCAGTGTAACTAGCGGGTTTTACGAGCAGTACTTC
clone size: many
V gene: TRBV27
D gene: TRBD2
CDR3 length: 14
J gene: TRBJ2-7

CDR3 protein: CASSLLGVSSYEQYF
CDR3 DNA: TGTGCCAGCAGCTTATTAGGCGTAAGCTCCTACGAGCAGTACTTC
clone size: -
V gene: TRBV7-9
D gene: -
CDR3 length: 15
J gene: TRBJ2-7

CDR3 protein: CAIKGTSGPNEQFF
CDR3 DNA: TGTGCCATCAAAGGGACTAGCGGGCCCAATGAGCAGTTCTTC
clone size: -
V gene: TRBV10-3
D gene: TRBD2
CDR3 length: 14
J gene: TRBJ2-1

CDR3 protein: CASSFGTTTSGANVLTF
CDR3 DNA: TGTGCCAGCAGCTTCGGGACTACCACCTCTGGGGCCAACGTCCTGACTTTC
clone size: few
V gene: TRBV7-8
D gene: TRBD2
CDR3 length: 17
J gene: TRBJ2-6

CDR3 protein: CASSLVSGQLYGYTF
CDR3 DNA: TGTGCCAGCAGCTTAGTCTCCGGACAGCTTTATGGCTACACCTTC
clone size: -
V gene: TRBV7-2
D gene: -
CDR3 length: 15
J gene: TRBJ1-2

CDR3 protein: CASSLRGDETQYF
CDR3 DNA: TGTGCCAGCAGTTTACGCGGTGATGAGACCCAGTACTTC
clone size: few
V gene: TRBV27
D gene: -
CDR3 length: 13
J gene: TRBJ2-5

CDR3 protein: CASSLRGLVGTQYF
CDR3 DNA: TGTGCCAGCAGCTTAAGGGGCTTGGTCGGTACCCAGTACTTC
clone size: few
V gene: TRBV11-2
D gene: -
CDR3 length: 14
J gene: TRBJ2-5

CDR3 protein: CASSLGTLPRETQYF
CDR3 DNA: TGTGCCAGCAGTTTGGGGACACTCCCCCGAGAGACCCAGTACTTC
clone size: -
V gene: TRBV27
D gene: -
CDR3 length: 15
J gene: TRBJ2-5

CDR3 protein: CSARGFTSGSYEQYF
CDR3 DNA: TGCAGTGCTAGAGGTTTTACTAGCGGGAGCTACGAGCAGTACTTC
clone size: many
V gene: TRBV20-1
D gene: TRBD2
CDR3 length: 15
J gene: TRBJ2-7

CDR3 protein: CSALPTSFSTDTQYF
CDR3 DNA: TGCAGTGCTCTTCCTACTTCTTTTAGCACAGATACGCAGTATTTT
clone size: -
V gene: TRBV20-1
D gene: -
CDR3 length: 15
J gene: TRBJ2-3

CDR3 protein: CSARERGLAGAIYEQYF
CDR3 DNA: TGCAGTGCTAGAGAAAGGGGACTAGCGGGAGCGATCTACGAGCAGTACTTC
clone size: -
V gene: TRBV20-1
D gene: TRBD2
CDR3 length: 17
J gene: TRBJ2-7

CDR3 protein: CSARDPGNEQFF
CDR3 DNA: TGCAGTGCTAGAGATCCAGGCAATGAGCAGTTCTTC
clone size: -
V gene: TRBV20-1
D gene: -
CDR3 length: 12
J gene: TRBJ2-1

CDR3 protein: CSVEIGGAGQYF
CDR3 DNA: TGCAGCGTTGAGATCGGCGGGGCCGGGCAGTACTTC
clone size: few
V gene: TRBV29-1
D gene: -
CDR3 length: 12
J gene: TRBJ2-7

CDR3 protein: CASSLGFRGLADTQYF
CDR3 DNA: TGTGCCAGCAGCTTAGGATTCAGGGGATTGGCAGATACGCAGTATTTT
clone size: -
V gene: TRBV7-8
D gene: -
CDR3 length: 16
J gene: TRBJ2-3

CDR3 protein: CASSLGQPTYEQYF
CDR3 DNA: TGCGCCAGCAGCTTGGGACAGCCAACCTACGAGCAGTACTTC
clone size: -
V gene: TRBV5-1
D gene: -
CDR3 length: 14
J gene: TRBJ2-7

CDR3 protein: CASSQDGRGGSPLHF
CDR3 DNA: TGCGCCAGCAGCCAAGATGGAAGGGGAGGCTCACCCCTCCACTTT
clone size: -
V gene: TRBV4-1
D gene: -
CDR3 length: 15
J gene: TRBJ1-6

CDR3 protein: CSASDRAFPYEQYF
CDR3 DNA: TGCAGTGCGTCAGACAGGGCCTTCCCCTACGAGCAGTACTTC
clone size: few
V gene: TRBV20-1
D gene: TRBD1
CDR3 length: 14
J gene: TRBJ2-7

CDR3 protein: CASSLVISTSGSFHNEQFF
CDR3 DNA: TGTGCCAGCAGCTTAGTTATATCGACTAGCGGGAGTTTCCACAATGAGCAGTTCTTC
clone size: -
V gene: TRBV11-1
D gene: TRBD2
CDR3 length: 19
J gene: TRBJ2-1

CDR3 protein: CSASGGHQETQYF
CDR3 DNA: TGCAGTGCTAGCGGGGGGCACCAAGAGACCCAGTACTTC
clone size: -
V gene: TRBV20-1
D gene: -
CDR3 length: 13
J gene: TRBJ2-5

CDR3 protein: CSVEVQIAAKNIQYF
CDR3 DNA: TGCAGCGTTGAGGTGCAGATCGCAGCCAAAAACATTCAGTACTTC
clone size: many
V gene: TRBV29-1
D gene: -
CDR3 length: 15
J gene: TRBJ2-4

CDR3 protein: CASSLGWGLSGNTIYF
CDR3 DNA: TGTGCCAGCAGCTTAGGTTGGGGACTCTCTGGAAACACCATATATTTT
clone size: few
V gene: TRBV7-6
D gene: -
CDR3 length: 16
J gene: TRBJ1-3

CDR3 protein: CASRKGILETQYF
CDR3 DNA: TGTGCCAGCAGAAAAGGCATCCTGGAGACCCAGTACTTC
clone size: few
V gene: TRBV6-2/TRBV6-3
D gene: -
CDR3 length: 13
J gene: TRBJ2-5

CDR3 protein: CASSLGLQEGTQYF
CDR3 DNA: TGTGCCAGCAGCCTAGGGTTACAGGAGGGAACCCAGTACTTC
clone size: few
V gene: TRBV11-2
D gene: -
CDR3 length: 14
J gene: TRBJ2-5

CDR3 protein: CATSTGVTDTQYF
CDR3 DNA: TGTGCCACTTCAACAGGGGTCACAGATACGCAGTATTTT
clone size: -
V gene: TRBV12-3/TRBV12-4
D gene: TRBD1
CDR3 length: 13
J gene: TRBJ2-3

CDR3 protein: CASSPGQGIRTGELFF
CDR3 DNA: TGTGCCAGCAGTCCGGGACAGGGGATTCGGACCGGGGAGCTGTTTTTT
clone size: few
V gene: TRBV12-3/TRBV12-4
D gene: TRBD1
CDR3 length: 16
J gene: TRBJ2-2

CDR3 protein: CASSQGIGRMNTEAFF
CDR3 DNA: TGCGCCAGCAGCCAGGGGATCGGACGGATGAACACTGAAGCTTTCTTT
clone size: -
V gene: TRBV4-1
D gene: -
CDR3 length: 16
J gene: TRBJ1-1

CDR3 protein: CASSLVPQGDEQFF
CDR3 DNA: TGTGCCAGCAGCTTAGTACCTCAGGGGGATGAGCAGTTCTTC
clone size: few
V gene: TRBV11-1
D gene: TRBD1
CDR3 length: 14
J gene: TRBJ2-1

CDR3 protein: CASSQQGLQTQYF
CDR3 DNA: TGCGCCAGCAGCCAGCAGGGATTGCAGACCCAGTACTTC
clone size: few
V gene: TRBV4-1
D gene: -
CDR3 length: 13
J gene: TRBJ2-5

CDR3 protein: CSAYPDSQNEKLFF
CDR3 DNA: TGCAGTGCGTACCCGGACAGCCAAAATGAAAAACTGTTTTTT
clone size: few
V gene: TRBV20-1
D gene: -
CDR3 length: 14
J gene: TRBJ1-4